Below, 32 T cell receptor beta chains from the same sample are listed, as sequenced in a study of yellow fever vaccine responses in identical twins. Via MiXCR, TCRdb re-called the RT-PCR reads, giving one row per CDR3 protein. The table has fewer than 5,500 distinct CDR3 sequences, 71% seen once; the top ten hold under 2%. The sequences come from T cells from blood (PBMCs), unsorted or a sorted subset (not recorded which), collected before or after yellow fever vaccination (not recorded which). All receptors derive from a young woman who received the yellow fever vaccine.

The chain uses TRBV29-1 and TRBJ2-3, with D possibly called TRBD1 or TRBD2 (5 bases each). The germline V gene encodes CDR1 SQVTM and CDR2 ANQGSEA. The CDR3 totals 14 residues. Trimming shortened V by 7 bases and J by 4 bases, and 18 bases separated the two germline ends. In DNA form, the CDR3 reads TGCAGCGGCCGGGGCTTTTATATCCCAGATACGCAGTATTTT. Protein product: CSGRGFYIPDTQYF.

This chain uses TRBV15 with TRBJ1-6; D unclear. CDR1 and CDR2 (germline): LNHNV, YYDKDF (reference sequence). Trimming pared 0 bases from V and 7 bases from J, leaving 10 bases between. There are 15 residues in the CDR3. The CDR3, as DNA: TGTGCCACCAGCAGAGATCAGAGCGGGAATTCACCCCTCCACTTT. This sequence encodes CATSRDQSGNSPLHF.

This sequence joins TRBV6-1 and TRBJ2-7; 7 bases map to TRBD2. The CDR3 loop spans 13 amino acids. CDR1 and CDR2 (germline): MNHNS, SASEGT. Unmatched junction bases numbered 9, after V lost 4 bases and J lost 9 bases. Written as DNA, the CDR3 is TGTGCCAGCAGTGCGGCGGGAGCTCTCGGGCAGTACTTC. Encoded protein: CASSAAGALGQYF.

This clonotype was seen only a few times. The J gene is TRBJ1-2, the V gene TRBV4-3; D possibly corresponds to TRBD1 (5 bases). This CDR3 is 15 amino acids long. V was trimmed by 0 bases and J by 8 bases, leaving 16 bases between them. CDR1 LGHNA and CDR2 YSLEER come from the germline V gene. The CDR3 region is CASSQDVGGTWGYTF. Here the CDR3 DNA reads TGCGCCAGCAGCCAAGATGTGGGAGGGACCTGGGGCTACACCTTC.

The chain recombines TRBV23-1 with TRBJ2-3; D is undetermined. TRBV23-1 is noted as an ORF with a role that remains uncertain. Trimming removed 3 bases from V and 4 bases from J, with 14 bases in between. The CDR3 totals 15 residues. CDR3 sequence: CASSHGERAADTQYF. CDR3 in DNA: TGCGCCAGCAGTCATGGAGAAAGGGCCGCAGATACGCAGTATTTT.

The chain has TRBV10-1 and TRBJ2-7; 11 nucleotides agree with TRBD2. J lost 4 bases, V lost 4 bases, and 12 bases had no gene match. From germline, CDR1 is WNHNN and CDR2 SYGVQD (reference sequence). The CDR3 has 17 amino acids. The CDR3, as DNA: TGCGCCAGCAGTGTGGGGACTAGCGGAATGCTTGGGTACGAGCAGTACTTC. Translating gives CASSVGTSGMLGYEQYF.

This chain links TRBV2 with TRBJ2-3; TRBD2 might be the D (5 bases). The CDR3 runs 15 residues. CDR1 and CDR2 (germline): SNHLY, FYNNEI. V was clipped by 10 bases and J by 4 bases, with 21 bases between them. CDR3 region: CANLFSAPLADTQYF. The CDR3 DNA sequence: TGTGCCAACCTGTTTAGCGCCCCCCTGGCAGATACGCAGTATTTT. The variable domain in full, completed from reference TRBV2 and TRBJ2-3, reads EPEVTQTPSHQVTQMGQEVILRCVPISNHLYFYWYRQILGQKVEFLVSFYNNEISEKSEIFDDQFSVERPDGSNFTLKIRSTKLEDSAMYFCANLFSAPLADTQYFGPGTRLTVL.

The V and J genes are TRBV4-1 and TRBJ1-1; D unclear. This CDR3 contains 15 residues. V shed 4 bases and J shed 6 bases, with 18 bases lying between them. Germline values: CDR1 MGHRA, CDR2 YSYEKL. CDR3 sequence reads: CASSRREHEGAEAFF. DNA of the CDR3: TGCGCCAGCAGCCGCAGAGAACATGAGGGCGCTGAAGCTTTCTTT.

The chain is built from TRBV2 and TRBJ2-5; D uncertain. Trimming removed 3 bases from V and 3 bases from J, with 8 bases in between. The CDR3 contains 13 residues. The germline V gene has CDR1 SNHLY and CDR2 FYNNEI. CDR3 coding DNA: TGTGCCAGCAGTGATAGTAACGAAGAGACCCAGTACTTC. Translated, it gives CASSDSNEETQYF.

The gene calls are TRBV5-1 and TRBJ2-4; TRBD1 matches at 9 bases. V lost 2 bases and J lost 7; bases outside the gene matches: 4. The germline CDR1 and CDR2 sequences are SGHRS and YFSETQ. The CDR3 consists of 14 residues. The CDR3 is CASSLRTGVNIQYF. DNA for the CDR3: TGCGCCAGCAGCTTAAGGACAGGGGTGAACATTCAGTACTTC.

The sample holds a few counts of this clonotype. Compared with germline, one end of the junction differs, possibly owing to a read error. The chain couples TRBV11-1 to TRBJ2-4, with 12 bases lining up with TRBD2. The CDR3 consists of 16 residues. Germline-derived CDR1 and CDR2 are SGHAT and FQDESV (reference sequence). This CDR3 is CASSLAGGGVKNIQYF. The CDR3 region has the DNA TGTGCCAGCAGCCTAGCGGGGGGGGGGGTCAAAAACATTCAGTACTTC.

J is TRBJ1-2 and V is TRBV4-1; TRBD1 is a possible D gene (5 bases). Trimming took 5 bases from V and 0 from J, leaving 13 bases between them. Germline lookup yields CDR1 MGHRA and CDR2 YSYEKL. The CDR3 contains 15 residues. In nucleotides, the CDR3 is TGCGCCAGCAGCATGCCGGGGGGATCTAACTATGGCTACACCTTC. As protein: CASSMPGGSNYGYTF.

Note on this clonotype: Its ends do not fully match the called genes, so a read error is possible. The J gene is TRBJ1-5, the V gene TRBV6-1; TRBD1 agrees at 7 bases. This CDR3 spans 12 amino acids. In germline, CDR1 is MNHNS, CDR2 SASEGT. The CDR3 DNA reads as TGTGCCATCAGTACAGGGGATCAGCCCCAGCATTTT. Translating it yields CAISTGDQPQHF.

This clonotype occurred a few times. The chain joins TRBV4-3 to TRBJ2-3; D unclear. From germline, CDR1 is LGHNA and CDR2 YSLEER. CDR3 length equals 15 residues. Trimming stripped 0 bases from V and 4 bases from J, with 11 bases between. The CDR3 sequence is CASSQDYPSPDTQYF. CDR3 in DNA: TGCGCCAGCAGCCAAGATTACCCCAGCCCAGATACGCAGTATTTT.

This clonotype has a single count. V is TRBV4-1 and J is TRBJ1-6; TRBD1 aligns across 10 bases. The CDR3 length is 14 residues. CDR1 MGHRA and CDR2 YSYEKL come from the germline V gene. The V and J ends lost 8 bases and 8 bases, in that order; junction bases with no gene match: 6. Here the CDR3 DNA reads TGCGCCAGCGCTTTAGGGACAGGGGATTCACCCCTCCACTTT. This encodes CASALGTGDSPLHF.

The chain recombines TRBV4-3 with TRBJ2-3, with 9 bases matching TRBD2. Germline assignment: CDR1 LGHNA and CDR2 YSLEER. The CDR3 runs 16 residues. Trimming removed 0 bases from V and 4 bases from J; junction bases left unmatched: 5. The CDR3 loop reads CASSQEGAGGSDTQYF. The CDR3 DNA is TGCGCCAGCAGCCAAGAGGGAGCGGGAGGATCAGATACGCAGTATTTT.

The chain couples TRBV19 to TRBJ1-5; TRBD1 might be the D (5 bases). Trimming took 3 bases from V and 3 from J, leaving 9 bases between them. This CDR3 region has 14 residues. Germline V CDR1 and CDR2: LNHDA, SQIVND (reference sequence). The CDR3 DNA follows: TGTGCCAGTAGTATCGGGACTGACAATCAGCCCCAGCATTTT. Translated, it gives CASSIGTDNQPQHF.

This chain joins TRBV13 and TRBJ2-3; D is unresolved. The V gene's germline CDR1 is PRHDT and CDR2 FYEKMQ (reference sequence). This CDR3 contains 13 residues. Trimming stripped 4 bases from V and 6 bases from J, with 11 bases between. The CDR3 region is CASSSPLGDTQYF. CDR3 nucleotide sequence: TGTGCCAGCAGCTCCCCTCTCGGGGATACGCAGTATTTT. The whole variable domain, remainder taken from reference TRBV13 and TRBJ2-3, is AAGVIQSPRHLIKEKRETATLKCYPIPRHDTVYWYQQGPGQDPQFLISFYEKMQSDKGSIPDRFSAQQFSDYHSELNMSSLELGDSALYFCASSSPLGDTQYFGPGTRLTVL.

The chain recombines TRBV7-2 with TRBJ2-7; TRBD2 aligns across 11 bases. The junction had 7 bases not matched to a gene; V was cut back by 1 base and J by 5 bases. CDR1 and CDR2 from the germline V gene are SGHTA and FQGNSA. The CDR3 length is 16 residues. The CDR3 bases are TGTGCCAGCAGCTTAGTTGCACTAGCGGGAGAGAACGAGCAGTACTTC. This codes for CASSLVALAGENEQYF. The entire variable domain, with the rest obtained from reference TRBV7-2 and TRBJ2-7, is as follows: GAGVSQSPSNKVTEKGKDVELRCDPISGHTALYWYRQSLGQGLEFLIYFQGNSAPDKSGLPSDRFSAERTGGSVSTLTIQRTQQEDSAVYLCASSLVALAGENEQYFGPGTRLTVT.

V is TRBV29-1 and J is TRBJ2-7; the match to TRBD1 covers 7 bases. This CDR3 has 10 residues. With 4 bases clipped from V and 6 bases from J, the junction kept 0 bases outside the gene matches. CDR1 and CDR2 (germline): SQVTM, ANQGSEA. In DNA form, the CDR3 reads TGCAGCGTTGCAGGGGGCGAGCAGTACTTC. Its protein is CSVAGGEQYF.

The V and J genes are TRBV2 and TRBJ1-6; D possibly corresponds to TRBD1 (5 bases). V gave up 5 bases and J gave up 16 bases, with 15 bases separating them. The CDR3 length is 12 residues. Germline values: CDR1 SNHLY, CDR2 FYNNEI. The CDR3 bases are TGTGCCAGCAGTCCCGTCCGGGACCAACTCCACTTT. Its translation is CASSPVRDQLHF.

V and J are TRBV7-6 and TRBJ2-1; the match to TRBD2 covers 7 bases. The CDR3 loop spans 16 amino acids. V was pared by 2 bases and J by 0 bases, with 4 bases of the junction left unmatched. Germline-derived CDR1 and CDR2 are SGHVS and FNYEAQ. The CDR3 protein is CASSLLGGGSYNEQFF. The CDR3 DNA sequence: TGTGCCAGCAGCTTACTAGGCGGGGGCTCCTACAATGAGCAGTTCTTC.

The gene calls are TRBV4-1 and TRBJ1-1; D may be TRBD1 (5 bases). The CDR3 is 15 residues long. Trimming left V 0 bases short and J 3 bases short, with 11 bases between. Germline V gives CDR1 MGHRA, CDR2 YSYEKL. The CDR3 region has the DNA TGCGCCAGCAGCCAAGATGTGACAGAGGACACTGAAGCTTTCTTT. Translated, it gives CASSQDVTEDTEAFF.

The chain is built from TRBV28 and TRBJ1-5; D unresolved. V was cut by 3 bases and J by 3 bases, with 15 bases left in between. The CDR3 spans 16 residues. The germline V gene has CDR1 MDHEN and CDR2 SYDVKM. The CDR3 region has the DNA TGTGCCAGCAGTTTGGGCATTGAGGGCTCCAATCAGCCCCAGCATTTT. Its translation is CASSLGIEGSNQPQHF.

V gene TRBV7-2 combines with J gene TRBJ2-3; D could derive from TRBD1 or TRBD2 (5 bases each). CDR1 and CDR2 from the germline V gene are SGHTA and FQGNSA. Trimming cost V 4 bases and J 5 bases, with 10 bases left between them. This CDR3 contains 13 residues. The CDR3 region is CASSSVRGDTQYF. CDR3 DNA sequence: TGTGCCAGCAGCTCTGTGAGGGGAGATACGCAGTATTTT.

This rearrangement joins TRBV6-5 to TRBJ2-7; 8 positions match TRBD1. The CDR3 covers 17 residues. J gave up 1 base and V 1 base, and 9 bases lay outside the gene matches. CDR1 is MNHEY and CDR2 is SVGAGI in the germline V gene. In DNA form, the CDR3 reads TGTGCCAGCAGTTACTTTAACGGAGACAGGGGATCCTACGAGCAGTACTTC. Its protein is CASSYFNGDRGSYEQYF.

The chain employs TRBV4-2 and TRBJ2-3; TRBD1 or TRBD2 may be the D gene (6 bases each). V was shortened by 4 bases and J by 5 bases, with 16 bases between the two germline ends. The CDR3 consists of 15 residues. Germline V gene sequence: CDR1 LGHNA, CDR2 YNFKEQ. The CDR3 region is CASSRDTRGQDTQYF. The CDR3 region has the DNA TGTGCCAGCAGCCGGGACACCCGGGGGCAAGATACGCAGTATTTT.

The V gene is TRBV30, the J gene TRBJ1-1; no clear D gene. Germline CDR1 and CDR2: GTSNPN and SVGIG (reference sequence). Between the trimmed V and J ends, which lost 1 base and 1 base, there was a span of 4 bases. The length of the CDR3 is 12 residues. CDR3 sequence: CAWSAKNTEAFF. In DNA, the CDR3 is TGTGCCTGGAGTGCCAAGAACACTGAAGCTTTCTTT.

This rearrangement joins TRBV29-1 to TRBJ2-1; possible D gene TRBD1, 5 bases. The CDR3 totals 12 residues. The V gene lost 6 bases and the J gene lost 4 bases, with 10 bases spanning the gap. Germline assignment: CDR1 SQVTM and CDR2 ANQGSEA. CDR3 region: CSVSTEYNEQFF. The CDR3, as DNA: TGCAGCGTGTCGACAGAGTACAATGAGCAGTTCTTC.

This sequence joins TRBV10-3 and TRBJ2-3; the D call may be TRBD1 or TRBD2 (5 bases each). Germline assignment: CDR1 ENHRY and CDR2 SYGVKD. Trimming took off 0 bases at V and 4 bases at J, with 8 bases between the two ends. There are 14 residues in the CDR3. DNA for the CDR3: TGTGCCATCAGTGAGTCCCGGGGCGCAGATACGCAGTATTTT. Amino acid sequence: CAISESRGADTQYF.

The V gene is TRBV2, the J gene TRBJ2-5; 9 nucleotides align to TRBD1. Germline assignment: CDR1 SNHLY and CDR2 FYNNEI. V trimming: 4 bases; J trimming: 4 bases; junction bases outside the gene matches: 7. The CDR3 contains 15 residues. For the CDR3, the DNA is TGTGCCAGCAGTGCCACTGGGACAGGGCGAGAGACCCAGTACTTC. It is translated as CASSATGTGRETQYF.

The rearrangement uses TRBV12-3 or TRBV12-4 and TRBJ2-3, with D unclear. This CDR3 has 16 residues. V was shortened by 2 bases and J by 2 bases, with 14 bases between the two germline ends. For the CDR3, the DNA is TGTGCCAGCAGTTTAAGGGCGAATCGGCTCACAGATACGCAGTATTTT. Amino acid sequence: CASSLRANRLTDTQYF.